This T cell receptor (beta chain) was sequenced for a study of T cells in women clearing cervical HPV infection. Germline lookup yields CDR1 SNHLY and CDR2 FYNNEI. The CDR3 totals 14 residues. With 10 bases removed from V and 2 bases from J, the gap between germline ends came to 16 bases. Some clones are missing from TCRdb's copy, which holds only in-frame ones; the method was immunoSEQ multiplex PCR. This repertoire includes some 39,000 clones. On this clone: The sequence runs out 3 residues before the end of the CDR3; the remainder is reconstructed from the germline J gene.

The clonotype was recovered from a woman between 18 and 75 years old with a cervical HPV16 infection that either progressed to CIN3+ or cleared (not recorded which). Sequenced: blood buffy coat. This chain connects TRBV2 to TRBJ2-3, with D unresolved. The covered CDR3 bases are TGTGCCACCACTGCCGACATGGACACAGATACG. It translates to CATTADMDTDT. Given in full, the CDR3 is CATTADMDTDTQYF. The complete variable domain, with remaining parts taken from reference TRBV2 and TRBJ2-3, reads EPEVTQTPSHQVTQMGQEVILRCVPISNHLYFYWYRQILGQKVEFLVSFYNNEISEKSEIFDDQFSVERPDGSNFTLKIRSTKLEDSAMYFCATTADMDTDTQYFGPGTRLTVL.